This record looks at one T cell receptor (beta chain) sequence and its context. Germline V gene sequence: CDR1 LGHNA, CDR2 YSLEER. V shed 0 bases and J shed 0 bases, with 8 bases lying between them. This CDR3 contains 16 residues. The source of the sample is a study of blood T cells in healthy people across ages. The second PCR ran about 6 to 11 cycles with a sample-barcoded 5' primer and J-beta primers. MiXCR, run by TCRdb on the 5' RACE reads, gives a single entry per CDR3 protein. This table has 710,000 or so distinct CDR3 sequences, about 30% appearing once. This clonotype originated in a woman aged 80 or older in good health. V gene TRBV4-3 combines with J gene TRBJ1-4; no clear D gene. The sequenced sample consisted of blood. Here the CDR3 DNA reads TGCGCCAGCAGCCAAGATGACAATGCAACTAATGAAAAACTGTTTTTT. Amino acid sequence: CASSQDDNATNEKLFF.